One T cell receptor beta chain is described in this entry. What it binds is not known. The data belong to a study of vaccination and CD4 T cells after COVID-19. Looking at the study overall: Six males and four females, two of them Hispanic, were enrolled as convalescents.

Specified treatment: approximately 11-day PBMC culture with coronavirus spike peptide pools or control peptides (ViraFEST assay). Each of days 3 and 7 saw half the medium replaced by fresh IL-2 medium. The Oncomine TCR Beta short-read assay was what sequenced the DNA obtained from cultured CD4+ T cells. Using its own MiXCR run on the PCR reads, TCRdb lists one record per CDR3 protein. The sample lists thousands of distinct CDR3 sequences, roughly 21% occurring once. Study findings and constraints: Detection of a median roughly 83% of reactive clones in convalescent patients was confined to the period after vaccination.

The CDR3 runs 13 residues. The V gene lost 6 bases and the J gene lost 4 bases, with 12 bases spanning the gap. Germline V lookup: CDR1 MNHNS, CDR2 SASEGT. This chain connects TRBV6-1 to TRBJ1-2; maybe TRBD1 (5 bases). The sequencing sample was made of CD4+ T cells from blood, cultured in vitro. This receptor was identified in a human donor who had recovered from COVID-19. CDR3 DNA sequence: TGTGCCAGCAGCCGAGACAGATCCTATGGCTACACCTTC. Its protein is CASSRDRSYGYTF.